This T cell receptor beta chain was obtained from a study of Graves' ophthalmopathy and Graves' hyperthyroidism. Study-wide background: There was a collection of peripheral blood at initial diagnosis, before any treatment.

Moderate-to-severe activity, CAS ≥3, NOSPECS ≥4 and duration under 3 months were recorded for donors with ophthalmopathy. Germline CDR1 reads SGHVS; CDR2 reads FQNEAQ. This CDR3 region has 13 residues. Beta-chain TCR CDR3 regions were amplified from RNA transcripts. HTBI-primed RT-PCR formed the first round, and a multiplex PCR formed the second. In TCRdb, the multiplex PCR reads were re-called with MiXCR into one record per CDR3 protein. The sample has some 390,000 distinct CDR3 sequences, roughly 18% seen once. Findings of the study overall: Discrimination between ophthalmopathy and stable hyperthyroidism by a 13-signature model showed 85% to 90% sensitivity and about 80% specificity.

For this clonotype: Antigen: not known. One end of the junction does not line up with germline, which may come from a read error.

The clonotype was recovered from a woman between 18 and 29 years old with Graves' ophthalmopathy. The J gene is TRBJ2-2, the V gene TRBV7-8; 8 bases are a match to TRBD2. The sequencing sample was made of peripheral blood. In DNA form, the CDR3 reads TGTGCCACCAACCCGGGAGTTAGCGGGGAGCTATTTTTT. Translated: CATNPGVSGELFF.